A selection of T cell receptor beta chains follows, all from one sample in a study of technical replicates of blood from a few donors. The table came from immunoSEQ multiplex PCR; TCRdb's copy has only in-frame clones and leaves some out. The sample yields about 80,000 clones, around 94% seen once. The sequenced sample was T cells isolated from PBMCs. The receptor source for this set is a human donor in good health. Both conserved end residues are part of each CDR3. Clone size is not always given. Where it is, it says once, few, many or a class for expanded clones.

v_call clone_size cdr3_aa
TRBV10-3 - CAISESGQSLNEKLFF
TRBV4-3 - CASSQDWTMLGNEQFF
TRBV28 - CASFRAGVADTQYF
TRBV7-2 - CASSLWGDLGEAAGYTF
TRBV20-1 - CSAGQFEQFF
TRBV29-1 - CSVETGKTEKLFF
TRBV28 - CASSWDRYSNQPQHF
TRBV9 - CASSPWIGGGYGYTF
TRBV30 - CAWSVTQGNTEAFF
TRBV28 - CASSFVGGDYEQYF
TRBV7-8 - CASSLGRRAEAFF
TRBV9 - CASSGTGVGSEQYF
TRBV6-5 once CASSYSTGGYEQYF
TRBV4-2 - CASSPLVAGGTDTQYF
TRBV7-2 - CASTLPGWEETQYF
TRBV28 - CASRLPGEAVEQYF
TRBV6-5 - CASSPIAGNTEAFF
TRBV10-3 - CAISVGTGAYNEQFF
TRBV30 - CAGSITGGYTF
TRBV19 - CASSGTYNEQFF
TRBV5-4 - CASSLAKGQGVYEQYF
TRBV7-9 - CASSLAPNQAFF
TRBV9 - CASSVGRGGQETQYF
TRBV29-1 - CSVSRLAGRTDTQYF
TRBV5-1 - CASMSGTGSHEQYF
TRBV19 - CASSIVPSGSSGRLIIHNEQFF
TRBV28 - CASSFNGGRINEQFF
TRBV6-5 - CASSYSGEGVGEAFF
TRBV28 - CASSPPAAGAFNEAFF
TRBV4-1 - CASSRQSEYEQYF
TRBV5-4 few CASSLGLAVYEQYF
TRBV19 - CASSIDRGIEQYF
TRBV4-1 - CASSQRDNSYEQYF
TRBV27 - CASSWDRGNEKLFF
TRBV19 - CASSMKYSYEQYF
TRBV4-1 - CASSQVTPGLEIHEQYF
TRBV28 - CASSPLPGREFSYEQYF
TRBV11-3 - CASSLAGGRDEQYF
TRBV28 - CASSPPGVWDEQFF
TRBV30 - CAWSIKTRPEEYEQYF
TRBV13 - CASSLGTGGYEQYF
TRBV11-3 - CASSPHLTGEATEAFF
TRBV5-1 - CASRKGEAEAFF
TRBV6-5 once CASSYSSGLGTDTQYF
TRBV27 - CASSPGLGGYTF
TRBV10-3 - CAISESSGGSDNEQFF
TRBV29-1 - CSARGGSNAGELFF